Listed below are T cell receptor beta chains from one sample, sequenced in a study of identifying expanded T cells in peripheral blood. Using immunoSEQ multiplex PCR, the repertoire was profiled, and TCRdb retains in-frame clones only, with some absent. The sample shows fewer than 110,000 clones, approximately 88% of them seen only once. The sequenced sample was blood. All receptors come from a person aged 18 to 70 in good health. CDR3s leave out the opening cysteine and the closing phenylalanine or tryptophan.

v_call: TRBV2; j_call: TRBJ2-2; cdr3_aa: ASSEVSGGATGELF
v_call: TRBV19; j_call: TRBJ1-2; cdr3_aa: RNRDKINYGYT
v_call: TRBV7-9; j_call: TRBJ2-3; cdr3_aa: ASSPTSDSDTQY
v_call: TRBV14; j_call: TRBJ2-3; cdr3_aa: ASSPSTGTSGYTDTQY
v_call: TRBV11-2; j_call: TRBJ2-6; cdr3_aa: ASSLEVRQGGSGANVLT
v_call: TRBV6-1; j_call: TRBJ1-6; cdr3_aa: ASTLGWGGNSPLH
v_call: TRBV5-5; j_call: TRBJ2-3; cdr3_aa: ASSLGTNRDTQY
v_call: TRBV6-5; j_call: TRBJ1-5; cdr3_aa: ASSYYLGQPQH
v_call: TRBV28; j_call: TRBJ1-1; cdr3_aa: ASSLPVTEAF
v_call: TRBV27; j_call: TRBJ2-3; cdr3_aa: ASSPRTAGTDTQY
v_call: TRBV7-8; j_call: TRBJ1-2; cdr3_aa: ASSLGDSYLPYGYT
v_call: TRBV6-5; j_call: TRBJ1-2; cdr3_aa: ASSYDSPGYGYT
v_call: TRBV19; j_call: TRBJ2-2; cdr3_aa: ASSIVNRPSGELF
v_call: TRBV9; j_call: TRBJ2-1; cdr3_aa: ASSVGGTSYNEQF
v_call: TRBV18; j_call: TRBJ1-5; cdr3_aa: ASSPQGAGSNQPQH
v_call: TRBV11-2; j_call: TRBJ2-7; cdr3_aa: ASSLVAGIGEQY
v_call: TRBV6-1; j_call: TRBJ2-1; cdr3_aa: ASSNLLATEQF
v_call: TRBV5-5; j_call: TRBJ2-1; cdr3_aa: ASSQGVGSYNEQF
v_call: TRBV7-9; j_call: TRBJ1-2; cdr3_aa: ASSRMPNYGYT
v_call: TRBV5-6; j_call: TRBJ2-7; cdr3_aa: ASSWDRVNEQY
v_call: TRBV19; j_call: TRBJ1-6; cdr3_aa: ASSTYRGIDSPLH
v_call: TRBV7-2; j_call: TRBJ1-2; cdr3_aa: ASSFDINYGYT
v_call: TRBV7-7; j_call: TRBJ2-5; cdr3_aa: ASSLGLAGGSRETQY
v_call: TRBV28; j_call: TRBJ1-5; cdr3_aa: ASTGQGAPNQPQH
v_call: TRBV7-9; j_call: TRBJ2-7; cdr3_aa: ASSSRQAGGRAYEQY
v_call: TRBV13; j_call: TRBJ2-7; cdr3_aa: ASSFGNSYEQY
v_call: TRBV6-4; j_call: TRBJ2-3; cdr3_aa: ASSGTSGGADTQY
v_call: TRBV6-5; j_call: TRBJ1-2; cdr3_aa: TSSSADRRGYT
v_call: TRBV4-3; j_call: TRBJ2-3; cdr3_aa: ASSQERDYLTGTDTQY
v_call: TRBV13; j_call: TRBJ2-5; cdr3_aa: ASSLRQGEETQY
v_call: TRBV7-9; j_call: TRBJ1-6; cdr3_aa: ASSLTETNSPLH
v_call: TRBV7-9; j_call: TRBJ1-1; cdr3_aa: ASSLLGRESGSDTEAF
v_call: TRBV19; j_call: TRBJ2-5; cdr3_aa: ASTPAGGEETQY
v_call: TRBV4-1; j_call: TRBJ2-7; cdr3_aa: ASSHAVGGAIEQY
v_call: TRBV28; j_call: TRBJ1-1; cdr3_aa: ASIGADRDTEAF
v_call: TRBV5-6; j_call: TRBJ2-5; cdr3_aa: ASSLNVQETQY
v_call: TRBV6-5; j_call: TRBJ2-5; cdr3_aa: ASSYHNKETQY
v_call: TRBV10-3; j_call: TRBJ2-7; cdr3_aa: ATHEGSYEQY
v_call: TRBV19; j_call: TRBJ1-1; cdr3_aa: ASSVLPGAEAF
v_call: TRBV28; j_call: TRBJ2-7; cdr3_aa: ASRPGGPRTYEQY
v_call: TRBV30; j_call: TRBJ2-3; cdr3_aa: AWTGQGLLDTQY
v_call: TRBV5-1; j_call: TRBJ1-1; cdr3_aa: ASSSQTGLNTEAF
v_call: TRBV6-1; j_call: TRBJ1-1; cdr3_aa: ASTLTGDTEAF